The clone carrying this T cell receptor (beta chain) was seen a handful of times. The antigen is undetermined. The data were taken from a study of beta chain features in type 1 diabetes. The V and J ends lost 2 bases and 6 bases respectively, with 14 bases between them. Germline-derived CDR1 and CDR2 are GTSNPN and SVGIG (reference sequence). CDR3 length: 13 residues. General study findings and limits: Type 1 diabetes patients showed fewer insertions and more deletions at VDJ junctions. Moderate yet significant TCRB CDR3 shortening was seen in Type 1 diabetes patients in all four CD4+ subsets.

The investigators reverse transcribed all of the isolated RNA, so they sequenced expressed TCRB transcripts. It was found that naive, central memory and regulatory T cell samples averaged roughly 3.5 million reads. Assay used: immunoSEQ multiplex PCR; TCRdb lists only in-frame clones, some missing. The table lists about 190,000 clones, approximately 8.1% of them singletons. The sample consisted of central memory CD4+ T cells from blood. The clonotype was recovered from a man aged 18-30 years with type 1 diabetes. The chain is built from TRBV30 and TRBJ2-7, with a possible D match to TRBD2 (7 bases). In DNA, the CDR3 is TGTGCCTGGAGTAAGGGGGGGTTCGCCGAGCAGTACTTC. This gives the protein CAWSKGGFAEQYF.